Included here is one TCR beta chain sequence, with context. This sample is drawn from a study of T cells in Graves' hyperthyroidism and ophthalmopathy. Amplification of TCR beta CDR3 regions used RNA as the template. TCR CDR3 regions were first amplified by RT-PCR with HTBI primers. TCRdb reprocessed the multiplex PCR reads via MiXCR and lists one record per CDR3 protein. The sample consists of 96,000 or so distinct CDR3 sequences, about half of them appearing once. Graves' hyperthyroidism is called stable when ophthalmopathy does not progress within 18 months. The study excluded patients with uncontrolled infection, other autoimmune disease, pregnancy or lactation. Source material for PBMCs was over 8 ml fresh peripheral blood. Germline V lookup: CDR1 ENHRY, CDR2 SYGVKD. This CDR3 is built from 17 residues. The V and J ends lost 9 bases and 1 base, in that order; junction bases with no gene match: 15.

This receptor was obtained from a woman between 40 and 50 years old with Graves' hyperthyroidism. The chain is built from TRBV10-3 and TRBJ2-5; 9 bases fit TRBD1. The sequenced material came from blood. The CDR3 protein is CAIQTGGSRLIQETQYF. CDR3 nucleotide sequence: TGTGCCATTCAAACAGGGGGCAGCCGACTAATCCAAGAGACCCAGTACTTC.